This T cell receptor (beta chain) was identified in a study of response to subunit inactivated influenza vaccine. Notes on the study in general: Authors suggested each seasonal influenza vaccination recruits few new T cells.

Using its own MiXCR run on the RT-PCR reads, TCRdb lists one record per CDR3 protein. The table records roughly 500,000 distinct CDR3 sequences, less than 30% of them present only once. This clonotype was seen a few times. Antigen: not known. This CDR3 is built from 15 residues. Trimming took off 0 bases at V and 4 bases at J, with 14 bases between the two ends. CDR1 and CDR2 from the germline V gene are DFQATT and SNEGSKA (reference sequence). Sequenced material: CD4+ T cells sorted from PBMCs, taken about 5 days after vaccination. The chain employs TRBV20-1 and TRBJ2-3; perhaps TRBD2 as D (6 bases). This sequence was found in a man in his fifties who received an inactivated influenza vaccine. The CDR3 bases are TGCAGTGCTAGAGATTCCGGGGAGGTAGCAGATACGCAGTATTTT. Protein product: CSARDSGEVADTQYF.